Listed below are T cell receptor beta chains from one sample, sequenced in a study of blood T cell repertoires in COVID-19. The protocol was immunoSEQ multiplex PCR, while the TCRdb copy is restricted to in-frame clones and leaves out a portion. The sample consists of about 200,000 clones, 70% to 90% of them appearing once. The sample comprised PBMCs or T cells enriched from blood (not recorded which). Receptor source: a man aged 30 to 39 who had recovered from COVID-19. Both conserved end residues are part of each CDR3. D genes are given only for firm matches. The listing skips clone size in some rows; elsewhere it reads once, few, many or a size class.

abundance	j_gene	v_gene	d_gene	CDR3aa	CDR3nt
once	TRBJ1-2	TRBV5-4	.	CASSLERDSWMSYGYTF	.
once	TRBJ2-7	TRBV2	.	CASRDSRSYEQYF	TGTGCCAGCCGGGACTCTCGCTCCTACGAGCAGTACTTC
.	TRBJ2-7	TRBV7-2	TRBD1	CASSLDGTGRYEQYF	TGTGCCAGCAGCTTAGATGGGACAGGCCGCTACGAGCAGTACTTC
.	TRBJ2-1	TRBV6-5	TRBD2	CAASGSYGNEQFF	TGTGCCGCTAGCGGGAGTTATGGCAATGAGCAGTTCTTC
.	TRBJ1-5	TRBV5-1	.	CASSLNSAAALDAF	TGCGCCAGCAGCTTGAATTCGGCAGCGGCCCTCGATGCTTTT
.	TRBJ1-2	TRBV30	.	CAWSVGKGDANYGYTF	TGTGCCTGGAGTGTAGGCAAGGGGGACGCTAACTATGGCTACACCTTC
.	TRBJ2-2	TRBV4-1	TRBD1	CASSRNRGTGELFF	TGCGCCAGCAGCCGCAACAGGGGGACCGGGGAGCTGTTTTTT
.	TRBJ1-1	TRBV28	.	CASSSAGLRRTEAFF	TGTGCCAGCAGTTCAGCTGGACTCAGGCGGACTGAAGCTTTCTTT
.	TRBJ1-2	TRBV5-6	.	CASSLVSDYGYTF	TGTGCCAGCAGCTTGGTCAGTGACTATGGCTACACCTTC
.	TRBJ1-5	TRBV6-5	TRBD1	CASRKGQGDDQPQHF	TGTGCCAGCAGGAAGGGACAGGGAGACGATCAGCCCCAGCATTTT
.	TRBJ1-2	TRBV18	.	CASSPDRIYGYTF	TGTGCCAGCTCACCCGACAGAATCTATGGCTACACCTTC
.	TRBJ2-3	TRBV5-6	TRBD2	CASTLRSSGPTDTQYF	TGTGCCAGCACCTTGCGGTCTAGCGGACCCACAGATACGCAGTATTTT
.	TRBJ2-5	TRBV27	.	CASSQRGETQYF	TGTGCCAGCAGCCAACGAGGGGAGACCCAGTACTTC
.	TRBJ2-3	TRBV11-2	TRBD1	CASSLRGPTDTQYF	TGTGCCAGCAGCCTCAGGGGGCCCACAGATACGCAGTATTTT
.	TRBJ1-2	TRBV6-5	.	CASSLAGYGYTF	TGTGCCAGCAGTCTAGCGGGGTATGGCTACACCTTC
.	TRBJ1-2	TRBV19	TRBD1	CASTTITGALKTYGYTF	TGTGCCAGTACCACGATAACAGGGGCCCTTAAAACTTATGGCTACACCTTC
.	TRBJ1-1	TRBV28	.	CASSNRPQVMNTEAFF	TGTGCCAGCAGTAATCGACCACAGGTTATGAACACTGAAGCTTTCTTT
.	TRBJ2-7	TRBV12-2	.	CASRLGDREEQYEQYF	TGTGCAAGTCGCTTAGGGGACAGGGAGGAGCAATACGAGCAGTACTTC
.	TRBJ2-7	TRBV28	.	CASRVLGGESYEQYF	TGTGCCAGCAGGGTGCTCGGGGGAGAGTCCTACGAGCAGTACTTC
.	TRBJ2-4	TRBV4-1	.	CASSQGTLAKNIQYF	TGCGCCAGCAGCCAAGGGACTCTAGCCAAAAACATTCAGTACTTC
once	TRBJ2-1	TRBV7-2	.	CASSLDWAMGSNEQFF	TGTGCCAGCAGCTTAGATTGGGCTATGGGTTCCAATGAGCAGTTCTTC
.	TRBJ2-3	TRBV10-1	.	CASSGRVSSTDTQYF	TGCGCCAGCAGTGGCAGGGTTTCTAGCACAGATACGCAGTATTTT
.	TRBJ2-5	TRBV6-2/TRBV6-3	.	CASSLQPKRPQYF	TGTGCCAGCAGTTTACAGCCCAAGAGACCCCAGTACTTC
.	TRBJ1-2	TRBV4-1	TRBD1	CASSQGQGGSYGYTF	TGCGCCAGCAGCCAAGGACAGGGGGGGTCCTATGGCTACACCTTC
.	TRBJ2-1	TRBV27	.	CASSPLTGGTYNEQFF	TGTGCCAGCAGTCCGCTGACAGGAGGAACCTACAATGAGCAGTTCTTC
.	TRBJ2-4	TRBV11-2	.	CASSLDRAGLAKNIQYF	TGTGCCAGCAGCTTAGATCGGGCAGGGTTAGCCAAAAACATTCAGTACTTC
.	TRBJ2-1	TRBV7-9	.	CASSLKGSTNEQFF	TGTGCCAGCAGCTTAAAGGGGTCCACAAATGAGCAGTTCTTC
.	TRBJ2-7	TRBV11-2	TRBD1	CASSDFGDRAYEQYF	TGTGCCAGCAGCGATTTCGGGGACAGAGCCTACGAGCAGTACTTC
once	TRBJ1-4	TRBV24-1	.	CATSDPRRDTNEKLFF	TGTGCCACCAGTGACCCGCGGCGGGACACTAATGAAAAACTGTTTTTT
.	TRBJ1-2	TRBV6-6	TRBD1	CAGTSGTGYGYTF	TGTGCCGGGACCTCAGGGACAGGCTATGGCTACACCTTC
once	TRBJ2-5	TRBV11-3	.	CASSPRPDSEETQYF	TGTGCCAGCAGCCCTCGCCCCGACAGCGAAGAGACCCAGTACTTC
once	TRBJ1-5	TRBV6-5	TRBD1	CASSSGTGSQPQHF	TGTGCCAGCAGTTCCGGGACAGGGAGCCAGCCCCAGCATTTT
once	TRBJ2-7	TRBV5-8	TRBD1	CASSDGTGLRTYEQYF	TGTGCCAGCAGCGACGGGACAGGCCTAAGGACCTACGAGCAGTACTTC
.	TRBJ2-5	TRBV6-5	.	CASKADQETQYF	TGTGCCAGCAAAGCCGACCAAGAGACCCAGTACTTC
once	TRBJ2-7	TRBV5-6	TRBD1	CASSYGTGSSYEQYF	TGTGCCAGCAGCTATGGGACAGGGAGTTCCTACGAGCAGTACTTC
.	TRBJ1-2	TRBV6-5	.	CASSYTGLGGYTF	TGTGCCAGCAGTTACACAGGGCTGGGGGGCTACACCTTC
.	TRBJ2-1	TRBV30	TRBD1	CAWSEGQSSYNEQFF	TGTGCCTGGAGTGAGGGACAGAGCTCCTACAATGAGCAGTTCTTC
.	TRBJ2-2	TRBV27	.	CASSLRLNTGELFF	TGTGCCAGCAGTTTGCGGCTAAACACCGGGGAGCTGTTTTTT
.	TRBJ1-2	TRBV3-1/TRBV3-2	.	CASSQQGRIYGYTF	TGTGCCAGCAGCCAACAGGGTCGGATTTACGGCTACACCTTC
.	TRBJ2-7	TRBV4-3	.	CASSQTEQGPYEQYF	TGCGCCAGCAGCCAAACCGAACAGGGACCGTACGAGCAGTACTTC
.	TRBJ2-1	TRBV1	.	CTSSQFGYGGRTLAVYYNEQFF	TGCACCAGCAGCCAATTCGGTTATGGGGGGAGGACTTTAGCCGTCTATTACAATGAGCAGTTCTTC
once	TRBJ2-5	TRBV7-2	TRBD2	CASSWTSGRAETQYF	TGTGCCAGCAGCTGGACTAGCGGGAGGGCAGAGACCCAGTACTTC
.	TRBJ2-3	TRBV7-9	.	CASSFGLPGTDTQYF	TGTGCCAGCAGCTTCGGACTTCCAGGCACAGATACGCAGTATTTT
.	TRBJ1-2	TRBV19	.	CASSIEAVLNDGYTF	TGTGCCAGTAGTATAGAGGCGGTACTGAACGATGGCTACACCTTC
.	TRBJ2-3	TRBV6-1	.	CASSEAGGSSTDTQYF	TGTGCCAGCAGTGAAGCGGGGGGTAGCAGCACAGATACGCAGTATTTT
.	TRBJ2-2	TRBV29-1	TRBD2	CSVVQRGAGNTGELFF	TGCAGCGTTGTCCAGCGGGGGGCCGGGAACACCGGGGAGCTGTTTTTT
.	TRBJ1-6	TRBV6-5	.	CASGLVGKGAPLHF	TGTGCCAGCGGCCTTGTGGGAAAAGGGGCACCCCTCCACTTT
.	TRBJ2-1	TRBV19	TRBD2	CASSIEETGGLNEQFF	TGTGCCAGTAGTATAGAGGAGACGGGAGGGCTCAATGAGCAGTTCTTC
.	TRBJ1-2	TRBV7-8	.	CASSLGLDRNYGYTF	TGTGCCAGCAGCTTAGGTCTCGACAGGAACTATGGCTACACCTTC
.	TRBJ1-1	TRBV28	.	CASSFRPGGTEAFF	TGTGCCAGCAGTTTCAGGCCCGGGGGGACTGAAGCTTTCTTT
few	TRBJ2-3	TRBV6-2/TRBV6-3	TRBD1	CASSRGGAGTDTQYF	TGTGCCAGCAGTAGAGGGGGCGCGGGTACAGATACGCAGTATTTT
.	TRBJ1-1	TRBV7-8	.	CASSPGYGTEAFF	TGTGCCAGCAGTCCGGGGTACGGTACTGAAGCTTTCTTT
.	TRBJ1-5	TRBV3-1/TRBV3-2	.	CASSQDRASNQPQHF	TGTGCCAGCAGCCAAGATCGAGCTAGCAATCAGCCCCAGCATTTT
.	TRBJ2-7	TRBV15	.	CATSRERGPSYEQYF	TGTGCCACCAGCAGAGAGCGGGGCCCTTCCTACGAGCAGTACTTC
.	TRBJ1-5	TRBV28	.	CASSLMQANQPQHF	TGTGCCAGCAGTTTGATGCAGGCAAATCAGCCCCAGCATTTT
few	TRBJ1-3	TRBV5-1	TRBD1	CASSLAGQATNTIYF	TGCGCCAGCAGCTTGGCGGGACAGGCGACAAACACCATATATTTT
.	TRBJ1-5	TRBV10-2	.	CASSETGMGQPQHF	TGCGCCAGCAGTGAGACAGGGATGGGTCAGCCCCAGCATTTT
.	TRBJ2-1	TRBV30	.	CAWSKHLSGEQFF	TGTGCCTGGAGTAAGCACCTAAGTGGTGAGCAGTTCTTC
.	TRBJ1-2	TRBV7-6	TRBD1	CASSLEPGQGYGYTF	TGTGCCAGCAGCTTAGAGCCGGGACAGGGCTATGGCTACACCTTC
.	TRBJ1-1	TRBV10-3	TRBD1	CAIGTGTGGTEAFF	TGTGCCATCGGGACAGGGACAGGTGGGACTGAAGCTTTCTTT